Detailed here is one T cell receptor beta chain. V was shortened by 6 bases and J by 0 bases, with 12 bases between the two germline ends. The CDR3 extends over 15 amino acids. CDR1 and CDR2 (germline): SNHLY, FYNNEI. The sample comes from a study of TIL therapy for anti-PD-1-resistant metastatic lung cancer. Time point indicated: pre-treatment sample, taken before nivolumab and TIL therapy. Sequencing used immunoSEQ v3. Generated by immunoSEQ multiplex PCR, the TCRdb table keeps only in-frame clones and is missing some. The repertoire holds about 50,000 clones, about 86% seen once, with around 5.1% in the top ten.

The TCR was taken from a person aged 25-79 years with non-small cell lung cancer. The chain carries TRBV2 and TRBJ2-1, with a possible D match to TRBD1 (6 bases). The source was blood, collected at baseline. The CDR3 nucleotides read TGTGCCAGCAGGGGGGCCGCGGGCTCCTACAATGAGCAGTTCTTC. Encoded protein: CASRGAAGSYNEQFF.